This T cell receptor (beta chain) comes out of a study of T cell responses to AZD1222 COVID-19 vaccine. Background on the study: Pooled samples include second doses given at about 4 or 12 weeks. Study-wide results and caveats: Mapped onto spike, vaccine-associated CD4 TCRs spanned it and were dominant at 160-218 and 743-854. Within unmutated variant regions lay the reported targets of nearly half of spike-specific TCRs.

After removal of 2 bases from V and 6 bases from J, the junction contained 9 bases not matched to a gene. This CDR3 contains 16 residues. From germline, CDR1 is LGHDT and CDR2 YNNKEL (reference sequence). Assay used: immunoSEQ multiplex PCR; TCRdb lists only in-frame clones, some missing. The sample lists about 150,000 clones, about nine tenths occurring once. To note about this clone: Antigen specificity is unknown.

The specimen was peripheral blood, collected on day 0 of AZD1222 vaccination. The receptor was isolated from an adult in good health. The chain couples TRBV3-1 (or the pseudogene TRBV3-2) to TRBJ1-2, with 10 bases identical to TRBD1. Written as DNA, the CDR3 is TGTGCCAGCAGCCAACCCAGACTGACAGGGGGCGATGGCTACACCTTC. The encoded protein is CASSQPRLTGGDGYTF.